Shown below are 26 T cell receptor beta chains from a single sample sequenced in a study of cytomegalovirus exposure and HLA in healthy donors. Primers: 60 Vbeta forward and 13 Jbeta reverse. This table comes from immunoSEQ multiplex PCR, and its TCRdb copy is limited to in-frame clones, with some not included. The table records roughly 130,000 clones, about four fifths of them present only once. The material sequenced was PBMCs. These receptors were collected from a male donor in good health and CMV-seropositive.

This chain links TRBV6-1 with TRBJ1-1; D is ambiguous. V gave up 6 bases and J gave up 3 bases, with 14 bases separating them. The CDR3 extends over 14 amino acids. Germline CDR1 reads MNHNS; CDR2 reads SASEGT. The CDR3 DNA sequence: TGTGCCAGCAGCCTCAAGTACCGGGACACTGAAGCTTTCTTT. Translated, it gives CASSLKYRDTEAFF.

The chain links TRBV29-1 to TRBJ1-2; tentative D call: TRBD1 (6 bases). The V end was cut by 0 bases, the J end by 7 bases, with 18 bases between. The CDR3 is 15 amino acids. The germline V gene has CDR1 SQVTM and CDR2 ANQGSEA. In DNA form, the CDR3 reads TGCAGCGTTGAAGATTTTCTCAGGGGTTCTACTGGCTACACCTTC. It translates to CSVEDFLRGSTGYTF.

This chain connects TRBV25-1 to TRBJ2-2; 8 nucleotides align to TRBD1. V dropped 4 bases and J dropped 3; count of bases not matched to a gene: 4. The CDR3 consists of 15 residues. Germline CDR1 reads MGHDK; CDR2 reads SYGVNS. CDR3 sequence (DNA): TGTGCCAGCAGTGCCGGGACAGGAGACACCGGGGAGCTGTTTTTT. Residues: CASSAGTGDTGELFF.

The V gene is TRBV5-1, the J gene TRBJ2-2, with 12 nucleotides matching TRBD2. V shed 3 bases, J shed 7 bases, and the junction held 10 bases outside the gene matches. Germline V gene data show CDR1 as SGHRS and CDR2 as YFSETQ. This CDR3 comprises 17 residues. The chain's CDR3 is CASSWPSGRASGGELFF. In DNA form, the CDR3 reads TGCGCCAGCAGCTGGCCTAGCGGGAGGGCCTCGGGCGGGGAGCTGTTTTTT.

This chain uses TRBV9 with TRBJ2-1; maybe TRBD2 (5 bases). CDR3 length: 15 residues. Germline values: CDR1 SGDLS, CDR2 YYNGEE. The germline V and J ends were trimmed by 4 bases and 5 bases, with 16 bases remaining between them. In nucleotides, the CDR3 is TGTGCCAGCAGCCCCGAGGGCGCCAGAGACAATGAGCAGTTCTTC. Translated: CASSPEGARDNEQFF.

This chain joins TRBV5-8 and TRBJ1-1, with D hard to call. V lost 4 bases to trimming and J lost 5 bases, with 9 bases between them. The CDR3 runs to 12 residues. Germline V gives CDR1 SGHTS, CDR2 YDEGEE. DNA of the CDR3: TGTGCCAGCAGCCTGGGGAGAACTGAAGCTTTCTTT. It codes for CASSLGRTEAFF.

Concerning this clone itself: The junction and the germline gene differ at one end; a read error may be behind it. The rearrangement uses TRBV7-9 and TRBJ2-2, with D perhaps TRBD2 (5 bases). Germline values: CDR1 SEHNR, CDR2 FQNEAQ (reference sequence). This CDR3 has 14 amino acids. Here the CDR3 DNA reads TGTTCCAGCAGCTTAAGGACCGGGGCCGGGGAGCTGTTTTTT. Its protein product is CSSSLRTGAGELFF.

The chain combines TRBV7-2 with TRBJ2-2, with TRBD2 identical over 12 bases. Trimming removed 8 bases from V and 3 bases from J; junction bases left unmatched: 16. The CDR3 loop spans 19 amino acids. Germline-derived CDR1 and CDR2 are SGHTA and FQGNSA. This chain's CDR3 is CASSDPGGPSGGDTGELFF. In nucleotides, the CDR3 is TGTGCCAGCTCGGACCCGGGGGGCCCTAGCGGGGGGGACACCGGGGAGCTGTTTTTT.

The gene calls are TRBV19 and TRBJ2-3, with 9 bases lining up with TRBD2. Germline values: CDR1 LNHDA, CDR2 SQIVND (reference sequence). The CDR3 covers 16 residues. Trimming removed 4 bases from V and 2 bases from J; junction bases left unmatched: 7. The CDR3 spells CASSRGLAGYTDTQYF. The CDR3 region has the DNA TGTGCCAGTAGTAGAGGGCTAGCGGGGTACACAGATACGCAGTATTTT.

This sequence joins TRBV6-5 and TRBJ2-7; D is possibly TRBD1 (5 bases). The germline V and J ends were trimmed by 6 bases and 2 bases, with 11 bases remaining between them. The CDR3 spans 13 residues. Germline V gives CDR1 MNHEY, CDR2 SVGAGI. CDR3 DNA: TGTGCCAGCAGAAGACAGCCTACCTACGAGCAGTACTTC. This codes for CASRRQPTYEQYF.

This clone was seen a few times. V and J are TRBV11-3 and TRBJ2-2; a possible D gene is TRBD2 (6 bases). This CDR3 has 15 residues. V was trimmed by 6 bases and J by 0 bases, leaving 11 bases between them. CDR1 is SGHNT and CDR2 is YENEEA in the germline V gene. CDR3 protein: CASREGLANTGELFF. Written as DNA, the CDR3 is TGTGCCAGCAGAGAGGGACTTGCGAACACCGGGGAGCTGTTTTTT.

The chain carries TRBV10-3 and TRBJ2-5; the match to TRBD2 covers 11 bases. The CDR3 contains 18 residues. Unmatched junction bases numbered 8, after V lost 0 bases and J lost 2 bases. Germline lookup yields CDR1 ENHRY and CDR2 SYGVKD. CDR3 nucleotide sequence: TGTGCCATCAGTGAGTCCGAGACTAGCGGGGTATCACAAGAGACCCAGTACTTC. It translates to CAISESETSGVSQETQYF.

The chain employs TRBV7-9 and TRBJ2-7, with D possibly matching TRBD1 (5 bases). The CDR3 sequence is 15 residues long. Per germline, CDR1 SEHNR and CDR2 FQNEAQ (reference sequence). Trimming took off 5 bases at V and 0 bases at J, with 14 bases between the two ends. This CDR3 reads CASSGRQTSSYEQYF. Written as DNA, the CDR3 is TGTGCCAGCAGCGGCCGACAGACGAGCTCCTACGAGCAGTACTTC.

CDR3 nucleotides: TGCGCCAGCAGCTTGGCTGTTACGACAGGGAATAGATACGAGCAGTACTTC. Translation gives CASSLAVTTGNRYEQYF. The chain couples TRBV5-1 to TRBJ2-7; the match to TRBD1 covers 7 bases. The CDR3 is 17 residues long. The ends lost 0 bases at V and 4 bases at J; junction bases unmatched: 13. Germline CDR1 is SGHRS and CDR2 is YFSETQ.

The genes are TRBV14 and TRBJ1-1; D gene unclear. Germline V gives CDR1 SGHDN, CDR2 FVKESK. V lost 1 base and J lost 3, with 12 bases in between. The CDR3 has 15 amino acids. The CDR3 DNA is TGTGCCAGCAGCCAAGTGAGGGTAAGAGACACTGAAGCTTTCTTT. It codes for CASSQVRVRDTEAFF.

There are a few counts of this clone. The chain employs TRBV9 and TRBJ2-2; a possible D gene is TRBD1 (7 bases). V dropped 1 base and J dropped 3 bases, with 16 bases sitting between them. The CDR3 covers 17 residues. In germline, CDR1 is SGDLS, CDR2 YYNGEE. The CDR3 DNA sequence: TGTGCCAGCAGCGTAAGGAGGGGACAGCAGGACACCGGGGAGCTGTTTTTT. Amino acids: CASSVRRGQQDTGELFF.

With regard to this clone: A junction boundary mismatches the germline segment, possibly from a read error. For the CDR3, the DNA is TGTGCCATCAGTGAGTCTTACAGGACAGGGGTTTACGGGCAGTACTTC. It codes for CAISESYRTGVYGQYF. The chain has TRBV10-3 and TRBJ2-7; 9 nucleotides agree with TRBD1. CDR3 length: 16 residues. The germline V gene has CDR1 ENHRY and CDR2 SYGVKD.

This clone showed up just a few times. The DNA for the CDR3 is TGCGCCAGCAGCTCAGGACAGGGGGACCATTCAGGCTACACCTTC. Amino acid sequence: CASSSGQGDHSGYTF. The V gene is TRBV5-1, the J gene TRBJ1-2, with 10 bases identical to TRBD1. Germline CDR1 is SGHRS and CDR2 is YFSETQ. Germline trimming cut 3 bases from V and 8 bases from J; bases unmatched to any gene: 10. The CDR3 is 15 amino acids.

The CDR3 loop is CASSEALTGGEDTQYF. In DNA, the CDR3 is TGTGCCAGCAGTGAAGCGTTAACAGGGGGCGAGGATACGCAGTATTTT. V is TRBV2 and J is TRBJ2-3; 9 bases align to TRBD1. This CDR3 region has 16 residues. CDR1 and CDR2 from the germline V gene are SNHLY and FYNNEI. J was trimmed by 6 bases and V by 0 bases; bases with no gene match: 7.

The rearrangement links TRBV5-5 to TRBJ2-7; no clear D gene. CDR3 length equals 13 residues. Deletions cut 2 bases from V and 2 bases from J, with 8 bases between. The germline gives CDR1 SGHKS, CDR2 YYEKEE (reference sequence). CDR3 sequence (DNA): TGTGCCAGCAGCTTTACAGCACCCTACGAGCAGTACTTC. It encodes CASSFTAPYEQYF.

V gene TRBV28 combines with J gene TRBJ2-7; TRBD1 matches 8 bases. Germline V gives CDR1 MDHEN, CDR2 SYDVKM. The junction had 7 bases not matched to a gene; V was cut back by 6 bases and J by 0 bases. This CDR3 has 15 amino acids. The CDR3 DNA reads TGTGCCAGCAGGGTACAGGGGGGAAGCTCCTACGAGCAGTACTTC. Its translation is CASRVQGGSSYEQYF.

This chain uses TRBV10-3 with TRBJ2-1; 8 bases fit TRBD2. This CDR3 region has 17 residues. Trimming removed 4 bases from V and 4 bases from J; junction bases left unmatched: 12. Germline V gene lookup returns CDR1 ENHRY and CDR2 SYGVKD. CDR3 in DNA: TGTGCCATCAGTGGAGGTGGGGGGCGGGAGGCATACAATGAGCAGTTCTTC. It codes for CAISGGGGREAYNEQFF.

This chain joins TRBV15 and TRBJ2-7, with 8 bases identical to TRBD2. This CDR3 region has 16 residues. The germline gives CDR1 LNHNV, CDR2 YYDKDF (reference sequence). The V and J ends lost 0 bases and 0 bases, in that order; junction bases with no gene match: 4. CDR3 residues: CATSRESSGASYEQYF. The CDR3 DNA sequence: TGTGCCACCAGCAGAGAGAGTAGCGGGGCCTCCTACGAGCAGTACTTC.

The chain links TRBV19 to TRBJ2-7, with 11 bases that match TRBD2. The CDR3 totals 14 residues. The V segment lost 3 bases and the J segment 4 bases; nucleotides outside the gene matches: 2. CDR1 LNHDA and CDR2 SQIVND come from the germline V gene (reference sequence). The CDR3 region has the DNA TGTGCCAGTAGTATGGGACTAGCGGAGTACGAGCAGTACTTC. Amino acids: CASSMGLAEYEQYF.

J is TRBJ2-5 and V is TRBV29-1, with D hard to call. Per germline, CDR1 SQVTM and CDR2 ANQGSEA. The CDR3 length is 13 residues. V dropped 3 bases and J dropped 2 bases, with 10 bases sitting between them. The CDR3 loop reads CSVDLATQETQYF. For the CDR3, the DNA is TGCAGCGTTGATTTGGCGACACAAGAGACCCAGTACTTC.

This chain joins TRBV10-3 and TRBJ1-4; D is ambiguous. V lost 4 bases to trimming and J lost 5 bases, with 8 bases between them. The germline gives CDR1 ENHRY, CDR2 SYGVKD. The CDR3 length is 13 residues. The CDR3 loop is CAISVLENEKLFF. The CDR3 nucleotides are TGTGCCATCAGTGTACTAGAGAATGAAAAACTGTTTTTT.